The 15 T cell receptor beta chains reported below all come from one sample, sequenced in a study of cytomegalovirus exposure and HLA in healthy donors. PCR was performed using 60 Vbeta and 13 Jbeta primers. Some clones are missing from TCRdb's copy, which holds only in-frame ones; the method was immunoSEQ multiplex PCR. The data hold about 140,000 clones, with around four fifths observed a single time. Sequences were obtained from PBMCs. Receptor source: a man aged 25-40 years in good health and CMV-seropositive.

J is TRBJ1-4 and V is TRBV5-4; D is undetermined. The CDR3 runs 14 residues. Trimming left V 4 bases short and J 5 bases short, with 12 bases between. Germline loops: CDR1 SGHNT, CDR2 YYREEE (reference sequence). Here the CDR3 DNA reads TGTGCCAGCAGCCGGACGAGGGAAAATGAAAAACTGTTTTTT. Translation gives CASSRTRENEKLFF.

The V gene is TRBV28, the J gene TRBJ1-6; possibly TRBD1 for D (5 bases). The CDR3 sequence is 15 residues long. The germline CDR1 and CDR2 sequences are MDHEN and SYDVKM. The ends were cut back, 1 base at V and 9 bases at J, with 13 bases in the middle. The CDR3 region is CASSLFQGIGSPLHF. The CDR3 nucleotides are TGTGCCAGCAGTTTATTCCAGGGAATCGGTTCACCCCTCCACTTT.

V gene TRBV6-1 combines with J gene TRBJ2-4, with a tentative D call TRBD1 (6 bases). Trimming cost V 6 bases and J 3 bases, with 12 bases left between them. This CDR3 region has 14 residues. Germline CDR1 is MNHNS and CDR2 is SASEGT. This CDR3 reads CASRGGDSKNIQYF. The CDR3 bases are TGTGCCAGCAGAGGGGGAGATAGCAAAAACATTCAGTACTTC.

This clone showed up just once. This sequence joins TRBV6-5 and TRBJ2-3, with 8 bases lining up with TRBD1. The CDR3 is 16 residues long. V trimming: 0 bases; J trimming: 5 bases; junction bases outside the gene matches: 7. The germline V gene encodes CDR1 MNHEY and CDR2 SVGAGI. The CDR3 loop is CASSYSFVDRGDTQYF. CDR3 nucleotides: TGTGCCAGCAGTTACTCGTTCGTTGACAGGGGAGATACGCAGTATTTT.

V usage is TRBV28 and J usage is TRBJ2-1; a weak D match, TRBD2 (5 bases). V shed 7 bases and J shed 8 bases, with 21 bases lying between them. CDR3 length equals 15 residues. CDR1 is MDHEN, CDR2 SYDVKM, per germline. CDR3 bases: TGTGCCAGCATAACTGGACTCCAGAGTGACGATGAGCAGTTCTTC. This gives the protein CASITGLQSDDEQFF. The whole variable domain, remainder taken from reference TRBV28 and TRBJ2-1, is DVKVTQSSRYLVKRTGEKVFLECVQDMDHENMFWYRQDPGLGLRLIYFSYDVKMKEKGDIPEGYSVSREKKERFSLILESASTNQTSMYLCASITGLQSDDEQFFGPGTRLTVL.

The CDR3 nucleotides read TGTGCCAGCAGCTTAGGGCAGGGGGCGCAGGCCGGGGAGCTGTTTTTT. This encodes CASSLGQGAQAGELFF. The V gene is TRBV7-9, the J gene TRBJ2-2, with 8 bases identical to TRBD1. The trim removed 1 base at V and 6 bases at J, leaving 7 bases unmatched. The CDR3 loop spans 16 amino acids. The germline V gene has CDR1 SEHNR and CDR2 FQNEAQ (reference sequence).

The rearrangement links TRBV18 to TRBJ2-7; 14 bases match TRBD2. V shed 0 bases, J shed 7 bases, and the junction held 2 bases outside the gene matches. Germline CDR1 and CDR2: KGHSH and LQKENI. The CDR3 has 15 amino acids. As DNA, the CDR3 is TGTGCCAGCTCACCACCGACTAGCGGGAGGGCTGAGCAGTACTTC. Its protein product is CASSPPTSGRAEQYF.

V usage is TRBV4-1 and J usage is TRBJ2-5; 9 bases align to TRBD2. Germline V gene data show CDR1 as MGHRA and CDR2 as YSYEKL. The CDR3 sequence is 15 residues long. V gave up 4 bases and J gave up 4 bases; unmatched junction bases: 7. This CDR3 is CASSLSAGGGETQYF. DNA of the CDR3: TGCGCCAGCAGCCTTTCTGCGGGGGGGGGAGAGACCCAGTACTTC.

The chain joins TRBV2 to TRBJ2-2; 9 positions agree with TRBD1. Trimming removed 6 bases from V and 0 bases from J; junction bases left unmatched: 2. CDR1 is SNHLY, CDR2 FYNNEI, per germline. There are 15 residues in the CDR3. CDR3 nucleotide sequence: TGTGCCAGCAGAGGACAGGGGACGAACACCGGGGAGCTGTTTTTT. Translating gives CASRGQGTNTGELFF.

This clone was counted a few times. The V gene is TRBV6-4, the J gene TRBJ1-2, with 9 nucleotides matching TRBD1. V was pared by 2 bases and J by 8 bases, with 6 bases of the junction left unmatched. The germline CDR1 and CDR2 sequences are MRHNA and SNTAGT. The CDR3 has 14 amino acids. CDR3 DNA sequence: TGTGCCAGCAGTGACCCTGGACAGGGGACAGGCTACACCTTC. It codes for CASSDPGQGTGYTF.

This clone was picked up a small number of times. The rearrangement joins TRBV2 to TRBJ2-7; perhaps TRBD2 as D (6 bases). Trimming removed 6 bases at V and 4 bases at J, with 13 bases between. Germline CDR1 and CDR2: SNHLY and FYNNEI. The CDR3 spans 13 residues. The CDR3 sequence is CASSRLEDYEQYF. CDR3 nucleotide sequence: TGTGCCAGCAGCCGACTAGAGGATTACGAGCAGTACTTC.

The genes are TRBV5-1 and TRBJ1-5; 9 positions match TRBD1. CDR1 and CDR2 from the germline V gene are SGHRS and YFSETQ. This CDR3 comprises 15 residues. With 4 bases clipped from V and 4 bases from J, the junction kept 6 bases outside the gene matches. CDR3 sequence: CASSVGQGPNQPQHF. CDR3 DNA sequence: TGCGCCAGCAGCGTGGGACAGGGCCCGAATCAGCCCCAGCATTTT.

This clone was seen only a few times. The chain links TRBV5-1 to TRBJ1-1, with D perhaps TRBD1 (6 bases). Germline V gene lookup returns CDR1 SGHRS and CDR2 YFSETQ. V shed 1 base and J shed 6 bases, with 10 bases lying between them. The CDR3 has 13 residues. The CDR3 loop is CASSLNRASEAFF. The CDR3 DNA is TGCGCCAGCAGCTTGAACAGGGCTTCTGAAGCTTTCTTT.

The chain uses TRBV7-9 and TRBJ2-7; a weak D match, TRBD2 (6 bases). The CDR3 is 14 amino acids. CDR1 and CDR2 from the germline V gene are SEHNR and FQNEAQ (reference sequence). V was clipped by 2 bases and J by 4 bases, with 12 bases between them. The CDR3 DNA reads as TGTGCCAGCAGCTTACGAGCGGGCCAGTACGAGCAGTACTTC. As protein: CASSLRAGQYEQYF. Complete variable domain (other parts from reference TRBV7-9 and TRBJ2-7): DTGVSQNPRHKITKRGQNVTFRCDPISEHNRLYWYRQTLGQGPEFLTYFQNEAQLEKSRLLSDRFSAERPKGSFSTLEIQRTEQGDSAMYLCASSLRAGQYEQYFGPGTRLTVT.

This clone was found a few times. The chain has TRBV2 and TRBJ2-1; D might be TRBD2 (6 bases). Per germline, CDR1 SNHLY and CDR2 FYNNEI. There are 15 residues in the CDR3. V was clipped by 6 bases and J by 4 bases, with 16 bases between them. This CDR3 is CASRAAPGLYNEQFF. CDR3 DNA: TGTGCCAGCAGGGCCGCACCGGGACTTTACAATGAGCAGTTCTTC.